These 23 T cell receptor beta chains were all obtained from the same sample, sequenced in a study of PD-L1 blockade in urothelial cancer. TCRdb's copy holds only in-frame clones and misses some; the assay was immunoSEQ multiplex PCR. Found here are some 44,000 clones, around 80% of them singletons; the top ten hold around 16%. Indicated time point: pretreatment peripheral blood. This specimen was PBMCs, taken around atezolizumab (anti-PD-L1) treatment. These receptors originate from a man in his fifties or sixties with urothelial cancer.

This clone was observed a single time. The genes are TRBV28 and TRBJ2-1; 10 nucleotides line up with TRBD2. The CDR3 covers 15 residues. After removal of 5 bases from V and 6 bases from J, the junction contained 7 bases not matched to a gene. Germline-derived CDR1 and CDR2 are MDHEN and SYDVKM. The CDR3, as DNA: TGTGCCAGCAGTCCGCTTAGCGGGAGGTTCAATGAGCAGTTCTTC. Its translation: CASSPLSGRFNEQFF.

V and J are TRBV6-1 and TRBJ2-7, with TRBD1 matching over 8 bases. The CDR3 is 15 amino acids. The J segment lost 1 base and the V segment lost 3 bases, leaving 5 bases of the junction unmatched. Germline CDR1 reads MNHNS; CDR2 reads SASEGT. CDR3 sequence: CASSDPGQASYEQYF. For the CDR3, the DNA is TGTGCCAGCAGTGATCCGGGACAGGCGTCCTACGAGCAGTACTTC.

The rearrangement uses TRBV5-4 and TRBJ2-5; 10 positions match TRBD2. V dropped 2 bases and J dropped 5; count of bases not matched to a gene: 6. Looked up from germline, CDR1 is SGHNT and CDR2 is YYREEE (reference sequence). The CDR3 extends over 15 amino acids. CDR3 DNA: TGTGCCAGCAGCTTCCAGCGGGAGGGCCTGGAGACCCAGTACTTC. Its translation: CASSFQREGLETQYF.

The chain has TRBV5-1 and TRBJ2-2; TRBD1 might be the D (7 bases). Germline lookup yields CDR1 SGHRS and CDR2 YFSETQ. The CDR3 runs to 14 residues. The V and J ends lost 4 bases and 8 bases respectively, with 15 bases between them. The DNA of the CDR3 is TGCGCCAGCAGCAATACGACAGGGACTGGGGAGCTGTTTTTT. Translation: CASSNTTGTGELFF. The full variable domain, completed using reference TRBV5-1 and TRBJ2-2, is KAGVTQTPRYLIKTRGQQVTLSCSPISGHRSVSWYQQTPGQGLQFLFEYFSETQRNKGNFPGRFSGRQFSNSRSEMNVSTLELGDSALYLCASSNTTGTGELFFGEGSRLTVL.

This clone was observed a single time. The gene calls are TRBV7-9 and TRBJ2-2; 11 bases are a match to TRBD2. CDR1 and CDR2 from the germline V gene are SEHNR and FQNEAQ (reference sequence). There are 15 residues in the CDR3. V was clipped by 1 base and J by 6 bases; unmatched bases: 1. The DNA of the CDR3 is TGTGCCAGCAGCTTAGGACTAGCGGGGTCCGGGGAGCTGTTTTTT. This codes for CASSLGLAGSGELFF.

This sequence joins TRBV5-1 and TRBJ2-5, with TRBD1 identical over 7 bases. There are 16 residues in the CDR3. V gave up 0 bases and J gave up 4 bases; unmatched junction bases: 9. Germline V gene lookup returns CDR1 SGHRS and CDR2 YFSETQ. This CDR3 reads CASSLALGQRGETQYF. CDR3 bases: TGCGCCAGCAGCTTGGCCCTGGGACAGCGAGGAGAGACCCAGTACTTC. The variable domain in full, with the rest retrieved from reference TRBV5-1 and TRBJ2-5, is KAGVTQTPRYLIKTRGQQVTLSCSPISGHRSVSWYQQTPGQGLQFLFEYFSETQRNKGNFPGRFSGRQFSNSRSEMNVSTLELGDSALYLCASSLALGQRGETQYFGPGTRLLVL.

This clone appeared a single time. The V call is TRBV2, the J call TRBJ1-1, with D perhaps matching TRBD1 (5 bases). The CDR3 loop spans 18 amino acids. Germline V lookup: CDR1 SNHLY, CDR2 FYNNEI. V was shortened by 6 bases and J by 0 bases, with 23 bases between the two germline ends. CDR3 sequence reads: CASSPPAVGVLMNTEAFF. The CDR3 DNA is TGTGCCAGCAGCCCGCCCGCAGTAGGGGTTCTAATGAACACTGAAGCTTTCTTT.

This clone was detected once. This chain connects TRBV5-5 to TRBJ2-7; D not resolved. The CDR3 loop spans 12 amino acids. Germline V lookup: CDR1 SGHKS, CDR2 YYEKEE (reference sequence). V dropped 3 bases and J dropped 4 bases, with 8 bases sitting between them. The CDR3 region is CASSSRSYEQYF. CDR3 nucleotides: TGTGCCAGCAGCTCGCGCTCGTACGAGCAGTACTTC.

DNA for the CDR3: TGCGCCAGCAGCCAGGCCGCTACAGGGGTGGGAAACACCATATATTTT. It yields the protein CASSQAATGVGNTIYF. The chain joins TRBV4-1 to TRBJ1-3; TRBD1 aligns across 7 bases. Trimming removed 3 bases from V and 4 bases from J; junction bases left unmatched: 9. The CDR3 runs 16 residues. From germline, CDR1 is MGHRA and CDR2 YSYEKL.

The chain uses TRBV12-5 and TRBJ2-1; 8 nucleotides line up with TRBD2. The CDR3 totals 17 residues. Germline CDR1 LGHNT, CDR2 FRNRAP. The junction had 6 bases not matched to a gene; V was cut back by 0 bases and J by 2 bases. The CDR3 region is CASGLVHLAGTYNEQFF. The CDR3 bases are TGTGCTAGTGGTTTGGTACACCTAGCGGGCACCTACAATGAGCAGTTCTTC.

Note on this clone: Distinct nucleotide sequences in the sample also encode this CDR3. The chain employs TRBV15 and TRBJ1-1; tentative D call: TRBD1 (6 bases). Trimming removed 3 bases from V and 1 base from J, with 6 bases in between. The CDR3 has 13 amino acids. Germline V CDR1 and CDR2: LNHNV, YYDKDF (reference sequence). This CDR3 is CATSRTGNTEAFF. In nucleotides, the CDR3 is TGTGCCACCAGCAGGACAGGGAACACTGAAGCTTTCTTT.

This clone came up once. This rearrangement joins TRBV11-2 to TRBJ2-1, with 7 bases that match TRBD2. The CDR3 spans 14 residues. Germline V CDR1 and CDR2: SGHAT, FQNNGV. The V and J ends lost 0 bases and 7 bases, in that order; junction bases with no gene match: 3. CDR3 sequence reads: CASSLEGGWNEQFF. CDR3 sequence (DNA): TGTGCCAGCAGCTTAGAGGGGGGGTGGAATGAGCAGTTCTTC.

This chain connects TRBV5-1 to TRBJ2-1; TRBD2 matches 7 bases. The germline V gene has CDR1 SGHRS and CDR2 YFSETQ. Losses at the gene ends were 8 bases for V and 4 bases for J; bases not matched to a gene: 9. The CDR3 totals 14 residues. In DNA form, the CDR3 reads TGCGCCAGTAAACCCCGGCGGGAGTACAATGAGCAGTTCTTC. Translating gives CASKPRREYNEQFF.

The V and J genes are TRBV15 and TRBJ1-1, with 11 bases identical to TRBD1. Looked up from germline, CDR1 is LNHNV and CDR2 is YYDKDF (reference sequence). CDR3 length: 14 amino acids. V dropped 3 bases and J dropped 4; count of bases not matched to a gene: 1. The CDR3 DNA follows: TGTGCCACCAGCAGGGGACAGGGGGGCACTGAAGCTTTCTTT. Translated: CATSRGQGGTEAFF.

Comment on this clone: Other nucleotide sequences from this sample produce the same CDR3. The CDR3, as DNA: TGTGCCAGCACTTTAGGGGGGAACACTGAAGCTTTCTTT. This sequence encodes CASTLGGNTEAFF. The chain carries TRBV6-5 and TRBJ1-1; D is perhaps TRBD1 (6 bases). Trimming removed 7 bases at V and 1 base at J, with 10 bases between. The CDR3 runs to 13 residues. The V gene's germline CDR1 is MNHEY and CDR2 SVGAGI.

CDR3 nucleotide sequence: TGTGCCAGCAGTGGAACAGGCTCTGGAAACACCATATATTTT. It codes for CASSGTGSGNTIYF. The J gene is TRBJ1-3, the V gene TRBV25-1; weak D call: TRBD1 (5 bases). CDR3 length equals 14 residues. The V end lost 4 bases, the J end lost 0 bases, and 7 bases lay between the germline ends. CDR1 is MGHDK, CDR2 SYGVNS, per germline. The full variable domain, with the rest looked up from reference TRBV25-1 and TRBJ1-3, is EADIYQTPRYLVIGTGKKITLECSQTMGHDKMYWYQQDPGMELHLIHYSYGVNSTEKGDLSSESTVSRIRTEHFPLTLESARPSHTSQYLCASSGTGSGNTIYFGEGSWLTVV.

Here the CDR3 DNA reads TGTGCCAGCACCACCGCGTGGAGAGGAGATACGCAGTATTTT. Encoded protein: CASTTAWRGDTQYF. The V call is TRBV28, the J call TRBJ2-3; D gene uncertain. The CDR3 covers 14 residues. Trimming stripped 7 bases from V and 5 bases from J, with 16 bases between. Germline V gives CDR1 MDHEN, CDR2 SYDVKM. Full variable domain (remainder filled in from reference TRBV28 and TRBJ2-3): DVKVTQSSRYLVKRTGEKVFLECVQDMDHENMFWYRQDPGLGLRLIYFSYDVKMKEKGDIPEGYSVSREKKERFSLILESASTNQTSMYLCASTTAWRGDTQYFGPGTRLTVL.

This chain uses TRBV6-6 with TRBJ2-7; 8 positions agree with TRBD2. Germline assignment: CDR1 MNHNY and CDR2 SVGAGI (reference sequence). V shed 4 bases, J shed 6 bases, and the junction held 2 bases outside the gene matches. This CDR3 comprises 12 residues. The DNA for the CDR3 is TGTGCCAGCAGTTCGGGAGGGCCCGAGCAGTACTTC. Protein sequence: CASSSGGPEQYF.

V gene TRBV2 combines with J gene TRBJ2-1; 8 bases fit TRBD2. CDR1 and CDR2 from the germline V gene are SNHLY and FYNNEI. CDR3 size: 15 residues. V dropped 2 bases and J dropped 2; count of bases not matched to a gene: 2. DNA for the CDR3: TGTGCCAGCAGTGAACGGCGGGGGGCCTACAATGAGCAGTTCTTC. It yields the protein CASSERRGAYNEQFF.

The chain joins TRBV4-2 to TRBJ2-7; TRBD1 aligns across 7 bases. The J segment lost 7 bases and the V segment lost 1 base, leaving 10 bases of the junction unmatched. Per germline, CDR1 LGHNA and CDR2 YNFKEQ. CDR3 size: 15 residues. The CDR3 here is CASSQVGTVVLEQYF. CDR3 sequence (DNA): TGTGCCAGCAGCCAAGTCGGGACAGTTGTTCTGGAGCAGTACTTC.

By frequency in the sample, this clone is medium-sized. The genes are TRBV29-1 and TRBJ2-6; possible D gene TRBD1, 6 bases. Deletions cut 4 bases from V and 0 bases from J, with 13 bases between. The CDR3 sequence is 16 residues long. Germline V gene data show CDR1 as SQVTM and CDR2 as ANQGSEA. The CDR3 is CSVGSGQSSGANVLTF. Here the CDR3 DNA reads TGCAGCGTTGGGAGTGGACAGAGCTCTGGGGCCAACGTCCTGACTTTC.

The chain uses TRBV28 and TRBJ2-7, with 10 bases aligning to TRBD2. V dropped 4 bases and J dropped 4; count of bases not matched to a gene: 10. Germline V gene data show CDR1 as MDHEN and CDR2 as SYDVKM. The CDR3 has 16 residues. CDR3 DNA: TGTGCCAGCAGTTCCCCCTGGGGAGCGGGAGGGTACGAGCAGTACTTC. Amino acids: CASSSPWGAGGYEQYF.

This clone was seen only a few times. CDR3 nucleotides: TGTGCCAGCAGTGGGGACTCGGCTGAAGCTTTCTTT. Its translation: CASSGDSAEAFF. The J gene is TRBJ1-1, the V gene TRBV2; weak D call: TRBD1 (5 bases). The CDR3 has 12 amino acids. V was trimmed by 4 bases and J by 6 bases, leaving 9 bases between them. Germline V gene data show CDR1 as SNHLY and CDR2 as FYNNEI.